Listed below are T cell receptor beta chains from one sample, sequenced in a study of response to subunit inactivated influenza vaccine. One entry per CDR3 protein results from TCRdb running MiXCR on the RT-PCR reads. The table records hundreds of thousands of distinct CDR3 sequences, 12% to 15% of them present only once. The material was PBMCs from blood, obtained about 14 days before vaccination. All receptors come from a man between 45 and 60 years old who received an inactivated influenza vaccine. Both conserved end residues are part of each CDR3. A D gene is named only where the DNA matches it firmly. Clone size, where shown, is once, few, many, or a class for clones that have expanded.

TRBV4-2	TRBJ2-4	many	TRBD2	16	TGTGCCAGCGCGGAAGCCTCCGGGACTAGGAAAAACATTCAGTACTTC	CASAEASGTRKNIQYF
TRBV11-2	TRBJ2-2	-	-	15	TGTGCCAGCAGCGGTCGGGACAAGAACACCGGGGAGCTGTTTTTT	CASSGRDKNTGELFF
TRBV4-2	TRBJ2-7	-	-	16	TGTGCCAGCAGCCAAGTGGGTTCGGCGGTGTACTACGAGCAGTACTTC	CASSQVGSAVYYEQYF
TRBV7-8	TRBJ1-5	-	-	17	TGTGCCAGCAGCTTAGTTGGGGCCCCGGACCACAATCAGCCCCAGCATTTT	CASSLVGAPDHNQPQHF
TRBV6-1	TRBJ2-7	few	-	15	TGTGCCAGCAGTGATGGGTCACTCGGGGGCTACGAGCAGTACTTC	CASSDGSLGGYEQYF
TRBV20-1	TRBJ2-6	few	-	14	TGCAGTGCTATACAGTCTTTTGGGGCCAACGTCCTGACTTTC	CSAIQSFGANVLTF
TRBV10-2	TRBJ1-5	-	-	14	TGCGCCAGCAGTGACGCCAAACGCAATCAGCCCCAGCATTTT	CASSDAKRNQPQHF
TRBV9	TRBJ2-7	few	TRBD2	12	TGTGCCGGGTCTAGCGGGGGCTACGAGCAGTACTTC	CAGSSGGYEQYF
TRBV20-1	TRBJ2-3	few	TRBD2	15	TGCAGTGCTAGGTGGGCTAGCGGGAGGGCAGATACGCAGTATTTT	CSARWASGRADTQYF
TRBV7-2	TRBJ2-3	few	-	14	TGTGCCAGCAGCTTTTACTCAAGCACAGATACGCAGTATTTT	CASSFYSSTDTQYF
TRBV12-3/TRBV12-4	TRBJ2-3	-	-	15	TGTGCCAGCAGTTTGTGGGCCGGGAGCACAGATACGCAGTATTTT	CASSLWAGSTDTQYF
TRBV12-3/TRBV12-4	TRBJ2-7	few	TRBD1	14	TGTGCCAGCAGTCCGGGACAGCCCTCCTACGAGCAGTACTTC	CASSPGQPSYEQYF
TRBV6-5	TRBJ2-1	few	-	13	TGTGCCAGCAGTTATGGTAACTACAATGAGCAGTTCTTC	CASSYGNYNEQFF
TRBV20-1	TRBJ2-5	few	TRBD2	13	TGCAGTGCTAGCCCCGGGGGGGGAGAGACCCAGTACTTC	CSASPGGGETQYF
TRBV7-9	TRBJ2-5	-	-	15	TGTGCCAGCAGCAAAGGGACGGGGCTTCAAGAGACCCAGTACTTC	CASSKGTGLQETQYF
TRBV3-1	TRBJ2-7	few	TRBD2	14	TGTGCCAGCAGCTTAGCGGGATCCCCTCTCGAGCAGTACTTC	CASSLAGSPLEQYF
TRBV5-1	TRBJ2-5	few	-	14	TGCGCCAGCAGCAACCTCGGGTTCCAAGAGACCCAGTACTTC	CASSNLGFQETQYF
TRBV10-3	TRBJ2-7	many	-	13	TGTGCCATCAGTGAGTCGGGGGCGAACGAGCAGTACTTC	CAISESGANEQYF
TRBV7-2	TRBJ2-5	few	-	15	TGTGCCAGCAGCCCCGGGACCGACCTCGGAGAGACCCAGTACTTC	CASSPGTDLGETQYF
TRBV29-1	TRBJ2-7	-	-	13	TGCAGCGTTGGGACAGACCCGACCTACGAGCAGTACTTC	CSVGTDPTYEQYF
TRBV20-1	TRBJ2-5	few	TRBD2	13	TGCAGTGCGTGGACTAGCGGGCAAGAGACCCAGTACTTC	CSAWTSGQETQYF
TRBV12-3/TRBV12-4	TRBJ2-5	many	-	14	TGTGCCAGCAGTACCGGAGGGATTCAAGAGACCCAGTACTTC	CASSTGGIQETQYF
TRBV7-3	TRBJ2-2	-	TRBD1	17	TGTGCCAGCAGCCCGGACAGGGAGAGAACGAACACCGGGGAGCTGTTTTTT	CASSPDRERTNTGELFF
TRBV28	TRBJ2-3	-	-	14	TGTGCCAGCAGCCCGCTGCTTATCATGGATACGCAGTATTTT	CASSPLLIMDTQYF
TRBV5-1	TRBJ2-7	many	-	15	TGCGCCAGCAGCCAAAGACCCGACAGCTCCTACGAGCAGTACTTC	CASSQRPDSSYEQYF
TRBV20-1	TRBJ1-5	-	-	13	TGCAGTGCTAGACCCCCGGGCCTGTACGCCCAGCATTTT	CSARPPGLYAQHF
TRBV4-3	TRBJ2-5	-	TRBD1	17	TGCGCCAGCAGCCCCCACCCCCCACAGGGGGACCAAGAGACCCAGTACTTC	CASSPHPPQGDQETQYF
TRBV4-1	TRBJ2-7	-	-	14	TGCGCCAGCAGCCAAGATGCTAATCGCGGGAACCAGTACTTC	CASSQDANRGNQYF
TRBV15	TRBJ1-1	-	-	13	TGTGCCACCAGCGGGCAGAGGAACACTGAAGCTTTCTTT	CATSGQRNTEAFF
TRBV11-3	TRBJ1-1	-	TRBD1	17	TGTGCCAGCAGCTTAATGATCTTGACAGGGGGCAGCTCTGAAGCTTTCTTT	CASSLMILTGGSSEAFF
TRBV27	TRBJ2-5	few	-	14	TGTGCCAGCAGTTTAAATCTGTACCAAGAGACCCAGTACTTC	CASSLNLYQETQYF
TRBV5-1	TRBJ2-3	-	TRBD2	16	TGCGCCAGCAGCTTGTTCGGGGGACTAGCCGCAGATACGCAGTATTTT	CASSLFGGLAADTQYF
TRBV29-1	TRBJ2-3	few	-	11	TGCAGCGTCCTCCGGGACACGACGCAGTATTTT	CSVLRDTTQYF
TRBV5-1	TRBJ2-4	few	TRBD2	22	TGCGCCAGCAGCGCCGGGACTAGCGGGGGGCCATCTCTACTTACAGCCAAAAACATTCAGTACTTC	CASSAGTSGGPSLLTAKNIQYF
TRBV3-1	TRBJ2-7	-	-	16	TGTGCCAGCAGCGGCCGTGGGGGCGGGAGCTCCTACGAGCAGTACTTC	CASSGRGGGSSYEQYF
TRBV28	TRBJ2-5	many	-	14	TGTGCCAGCAGCCCCGCACAGTATCAAGAGACCCAGTACTTC	CASSPAQYQETQYF
TRBV20-1	TRBJ2-3	few	-	14	TGCAGTGCTAGTCGTGGGGGGTACACAGATACGCAGTATTTT	CSASRGGYTDTQYF
TRBV29-1	TRBJ1-5	few	TRBD1	13	TGCAGCGTTGGGGACAGGGGCAATCAGCCCCAGCATTTT	CSVGDRGNQPQHF
TRBV7-8	TRBJ2-1	-	-	15	TGTCCCAGCAGCCCAAGACAGCAGGTAAACAATGAGCAGTTCTTC	CPSSPRQQVNNEQFF
TRBV7-2	TRBJ2-3	few	TRBD2	17	TGTGCCAGCAGCCATAGGACTAGCGGGGGGTTCACAGATACGCAGTATTTT	CASSHRTSGGFTDTQYF